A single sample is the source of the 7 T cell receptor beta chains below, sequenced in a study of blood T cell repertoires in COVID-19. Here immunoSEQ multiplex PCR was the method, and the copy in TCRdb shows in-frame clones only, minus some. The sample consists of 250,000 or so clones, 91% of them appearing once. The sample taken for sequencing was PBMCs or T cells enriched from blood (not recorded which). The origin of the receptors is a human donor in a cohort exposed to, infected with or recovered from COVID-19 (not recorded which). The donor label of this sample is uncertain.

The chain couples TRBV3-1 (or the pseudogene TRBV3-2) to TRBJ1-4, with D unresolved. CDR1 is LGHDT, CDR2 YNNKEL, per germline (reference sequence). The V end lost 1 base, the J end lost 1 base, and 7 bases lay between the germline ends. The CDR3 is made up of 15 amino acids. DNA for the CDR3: TGTGCCAGCAGCCAAGCAGCAGGAACTAATGAAAAACTGTTTTTT. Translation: CASSQAAGTNEKLFF.

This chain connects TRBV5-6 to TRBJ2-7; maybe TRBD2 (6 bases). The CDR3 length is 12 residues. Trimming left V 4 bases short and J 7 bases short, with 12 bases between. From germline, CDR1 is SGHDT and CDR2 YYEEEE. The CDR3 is CASSRLGGEQYF. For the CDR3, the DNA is TGTGCCAGCAGCCGACTCGGGGGAGAGCAGTACTTC. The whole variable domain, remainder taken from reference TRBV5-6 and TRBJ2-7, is DAGVTQSPTHLIKTRGQQVTLRCSPKSGHDTVSWYQQALGQGPQFIFQYYEEEERQRGNFPDRFSGHQFPNYSSELNVNALLLGDSALYLCASSRLGGEQYFGPGTRLTVT.

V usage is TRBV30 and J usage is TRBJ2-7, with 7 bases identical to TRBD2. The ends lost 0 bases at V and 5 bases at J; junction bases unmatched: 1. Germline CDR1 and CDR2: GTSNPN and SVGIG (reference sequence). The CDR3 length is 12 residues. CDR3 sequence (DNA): TGTGCCTGGAGTGTGGGGGGGAACGAGCAGTACTTC. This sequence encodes CAWSVGGNEQYF.

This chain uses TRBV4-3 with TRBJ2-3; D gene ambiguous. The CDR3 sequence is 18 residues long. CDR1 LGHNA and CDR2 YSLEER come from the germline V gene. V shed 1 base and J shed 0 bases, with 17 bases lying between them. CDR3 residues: CASSQVTPHSQSTDTQYF. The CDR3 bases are TGCGCCAGCAGCCAAGTTACCCCTCATAGCCAAAGCACAGATACGCAGTATTTT.

This CDR3 reads CASSRSGVEQFF. The DNA for the CDR3 is TGTGCCAGCAGCCGCTCCGGGGTTGAGCAGTTCTTC. The V and J genes are TRBV25-1 and TRBJ2-1; TRBD2 might be the D (5 bases). This CDR3 spans 12 amino acids. Trimming shortened V by 6 bases and J by 9 bases, and 12 bases separated the two germline ends. Germline CDR1 and CDR2: MGHDK and SYGVNS.

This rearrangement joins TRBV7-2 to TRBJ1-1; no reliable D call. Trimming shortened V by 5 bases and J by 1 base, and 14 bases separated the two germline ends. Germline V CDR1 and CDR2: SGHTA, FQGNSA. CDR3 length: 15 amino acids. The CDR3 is CASSPRGTQNTEAFF. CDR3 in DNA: TGTGCCAGCAGCCCCCGAGGAACCCAGAACACTGAAGCTTTCTTT.

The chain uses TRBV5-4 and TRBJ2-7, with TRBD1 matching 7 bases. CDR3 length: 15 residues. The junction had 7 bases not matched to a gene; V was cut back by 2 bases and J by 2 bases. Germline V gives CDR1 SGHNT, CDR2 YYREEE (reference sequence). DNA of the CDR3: TGTGCCAGCAGCTTCATAGGGGGCCCCGCCTACGAGCAGTACTTC. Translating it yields CASSFIGGPAYEQYF.